This T cell receptor (beta chain) was identified in a study of T cell responses to AZD1222 COVID-19 vaccine. Points on this clone: The antigen remains unidentified.

The assay was immunoSEQ multiplex PCR, and TCRdb's table has in-frame clones only and misses some. The table lists 250,000 to 300,000 clones, approximately 94% of them singletons. Notes on the study in general: Spike regions recognized by vaccine-associated CD4 TCRs spanned the protein, led by 160-218 and 743-854. Spike-specific TCR repertoires showed rising breadth and depth after two AZD1222 doses.

The V gene lost 3 bases and the J gene lost 5 bases, with 4 bases spanning the gap. CDR3 length: 12 residues. Per the germline V gene, CDR1 is KGHSH and CDR2 is LQKENI. Here the sequenced sample was peripheral blood, taken 28 days after the second AZD1222 dose. This chain joins TRBV18 and TRBJ1-4; no firm D call. The sequence was obtained from an adult who received the AZD1222 COVID-19 vaccine. The CDR3 reads CASSPTNEKLFF. In DNA form, the CDR3 reads TGTGCCAGCTCACCCACCAATGAAAAACTGTTTTTT. The variable domain in full, with the rest retrieved from reference TRBV18 and TRBJ1-4, is NAGVMQNPRHLVRRRGQEARLRCSPMKGHSHVYWYRQLPEEGLKFMVYLQKENIIDESGMPKERFSAEFPKEGPSILRIQQVVRGDSAAYFCASSPTNEKLFFGSGTQLSVL.